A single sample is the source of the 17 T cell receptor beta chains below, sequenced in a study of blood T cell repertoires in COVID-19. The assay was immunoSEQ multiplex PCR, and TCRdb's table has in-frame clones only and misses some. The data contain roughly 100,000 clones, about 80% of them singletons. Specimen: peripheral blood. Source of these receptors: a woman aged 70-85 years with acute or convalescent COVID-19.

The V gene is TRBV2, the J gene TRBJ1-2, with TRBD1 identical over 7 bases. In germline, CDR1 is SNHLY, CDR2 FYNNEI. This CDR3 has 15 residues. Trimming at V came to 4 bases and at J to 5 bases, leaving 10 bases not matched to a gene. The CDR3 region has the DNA TGTGCCAGCAGTGTAAAAACCGGGACAGCTTATGGCTACACCTTC. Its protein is CASSVKTGTAYGYTF.

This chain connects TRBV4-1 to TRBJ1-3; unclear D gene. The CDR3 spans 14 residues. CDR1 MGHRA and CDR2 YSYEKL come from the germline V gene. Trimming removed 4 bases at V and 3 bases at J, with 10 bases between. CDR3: CASSPGGLGNTIYF. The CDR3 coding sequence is TGCGCCAGCAGCCCCGGCGGGCTTGGAAACACCATATATTTT.

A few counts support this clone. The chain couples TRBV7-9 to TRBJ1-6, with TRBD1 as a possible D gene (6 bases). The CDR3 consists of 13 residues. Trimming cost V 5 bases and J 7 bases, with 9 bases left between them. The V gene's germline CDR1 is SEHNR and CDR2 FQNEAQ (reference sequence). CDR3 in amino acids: CASSLGQNSPLHF. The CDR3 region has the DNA TGTGCCAGCAGCCTTGGACAGAATTCACCCCTCCACTTT.

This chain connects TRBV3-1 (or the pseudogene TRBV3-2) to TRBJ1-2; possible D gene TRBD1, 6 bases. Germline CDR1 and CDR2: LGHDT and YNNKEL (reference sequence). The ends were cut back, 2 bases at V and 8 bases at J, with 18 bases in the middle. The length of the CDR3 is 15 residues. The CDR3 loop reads CASSQLQGLVEGYTF. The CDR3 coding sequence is TGTGCCAGCAGCCAATTGCAGGGGCTGGTGGAGGGCTACACCTTC.

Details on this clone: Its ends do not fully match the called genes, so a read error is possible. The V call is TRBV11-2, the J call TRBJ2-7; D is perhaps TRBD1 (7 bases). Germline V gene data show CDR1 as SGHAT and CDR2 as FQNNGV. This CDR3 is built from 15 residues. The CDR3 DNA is TGTGCTAGCAGCTTAGGGGGGCGGGACAGAGACGAGCAGTACTTC. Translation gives CASSLGGRDRDEQYF.

The DNA for the CDR3 is TGTGCCAGCAGCCAAGATGGGCAGTACAATGAGCAGTTCTTC. This encodes CASSQDGQYNEQFF. This sequence joins TRBV3-1 (or the pseudogene TRBV3-2) and TRBJ2-1; D not resolved. V gave up 0 bases and J gave up 4 bases, with 7 bases separating them. This CDR3 comprises 14 residues. Germline V gives CDR1 LGHDT, CDR2 YNNKEL (reference sequence).

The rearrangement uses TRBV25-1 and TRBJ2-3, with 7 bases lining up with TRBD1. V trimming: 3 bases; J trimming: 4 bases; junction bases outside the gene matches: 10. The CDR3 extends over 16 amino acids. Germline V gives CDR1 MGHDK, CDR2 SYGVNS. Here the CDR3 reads CASSDNPGQRSDTQYF. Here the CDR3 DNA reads TGTGCCAGCAGTGACAACCCGGGACAGAGATCAGATACGCAGTATTTT.

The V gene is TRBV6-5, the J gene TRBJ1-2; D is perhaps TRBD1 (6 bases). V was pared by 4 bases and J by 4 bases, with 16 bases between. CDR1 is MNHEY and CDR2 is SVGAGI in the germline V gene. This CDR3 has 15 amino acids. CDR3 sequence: CASSLSLGDTYGYTF. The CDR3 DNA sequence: TGTGCCAGCAGTTTATCTTTAGGGGACACCTATGGCTACACCTTC.

CDR3 bases: TGTGCCACCAGTGGTCCCGGGACAGGGTCGTCAGATACGCAGTATTTT. Its translation is CATSGPGTGSSDTQYF. This sequence joins TRBV24-1 and TRBJ2-3; 9 bases are a match to TRBD1. Germline lookup yields CDR1 KGHDR and CDR2 SFDVKD. J gave up 4 bases and V 5 bases, and 9 bases lay outside the gene matches. This CDR3 comprises 16 residues.

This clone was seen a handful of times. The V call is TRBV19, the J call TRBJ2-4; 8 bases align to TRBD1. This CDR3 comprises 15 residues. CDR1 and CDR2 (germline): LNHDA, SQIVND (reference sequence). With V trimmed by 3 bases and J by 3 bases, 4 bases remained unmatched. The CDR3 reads CASSMVGQDKNIQYF. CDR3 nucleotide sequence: TGTGCCAGTAGTATGGTGGGACAGGACAAAAACATTCAGTACTTC.

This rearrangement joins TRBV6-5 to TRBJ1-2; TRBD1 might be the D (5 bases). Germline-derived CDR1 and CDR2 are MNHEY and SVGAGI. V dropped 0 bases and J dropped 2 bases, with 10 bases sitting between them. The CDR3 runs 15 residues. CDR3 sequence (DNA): TGTGCCAGCAGTTACTCAGGGGAGGGGAACTATGGCTACACCTTC. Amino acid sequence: CASSYSGEGNYGYTF.

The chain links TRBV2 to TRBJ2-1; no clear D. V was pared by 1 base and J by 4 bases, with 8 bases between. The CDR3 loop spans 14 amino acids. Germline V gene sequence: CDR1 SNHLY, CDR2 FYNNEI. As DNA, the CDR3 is TGTGCCAGCAGTGAAGTCCGAACTTACAATGAGCAGTTCTTC. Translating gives CASSEVRTYNEQFF.

CDR3 residues: CSVVPAGGKKETQYF. The CDR3, as DNA: TGCAGCGTTGTACCAGCGGGGGGAAAAAAAGAGACCCAGTACTTC. This chain joins TRBV29-1 and TRBJ2-5; TRBD2 agrees at 9 bases. Germline CDR1 is SQVTM and CDR2 is ANQGSEA. The CDR3 is made up of 15 amino acids. V was pared by 4 bases and J by 3 bases, with 9 bases of the junction left unmatched.

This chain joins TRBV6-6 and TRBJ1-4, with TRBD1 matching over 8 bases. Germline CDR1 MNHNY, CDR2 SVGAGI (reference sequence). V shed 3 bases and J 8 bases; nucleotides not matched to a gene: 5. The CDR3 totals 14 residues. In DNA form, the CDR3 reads TGTGCCAGCAGTTATGGACAGGGTGAGGAAAAACTGTTTTTT. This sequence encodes CASSYGQGEEKLFF.

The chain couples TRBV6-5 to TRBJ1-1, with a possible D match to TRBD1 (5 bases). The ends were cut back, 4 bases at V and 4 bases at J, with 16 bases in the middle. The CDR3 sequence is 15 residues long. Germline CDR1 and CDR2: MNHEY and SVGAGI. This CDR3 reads CASSSHRDSGTEAFF. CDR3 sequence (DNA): TGTGCCAGCAGTTCTCACCGGGACTCGGGCACTGAAGCTTTCTTT.

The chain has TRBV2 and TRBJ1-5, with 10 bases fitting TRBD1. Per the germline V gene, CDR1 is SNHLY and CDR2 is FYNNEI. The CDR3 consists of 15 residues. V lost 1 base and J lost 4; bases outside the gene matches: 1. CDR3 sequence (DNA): TGTGCCAGCAGTGAAGGGGGACAGGGGAATCAGCCCCAGCATTTT. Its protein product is CASSEGGQGNQPQHF.

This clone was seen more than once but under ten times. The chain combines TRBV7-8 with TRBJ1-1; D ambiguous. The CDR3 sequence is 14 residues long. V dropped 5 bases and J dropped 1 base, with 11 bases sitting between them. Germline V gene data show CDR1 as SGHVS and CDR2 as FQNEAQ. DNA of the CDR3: TGTGCCAGCAGCCTGGCGGGCCAGAACACTGAAGCTTTCTTT. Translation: CASSLAGQNTEAFF.